This entry concerns a single TCR beta chain. Within the sample, other DNA sequences also encode this same CDR3. Clones were sequenced by immunoSEQ multiplex PCR, and TCRdb holds only the in-frame ones, with some missing. This sample has roughly 12,000 clones; roughly 85% occur once, and the top ten carry around a third. Regarding time point: cycle 4 day 1 (C4D1), after 5 to 7 weeks of nivolumab. Every patient experienced relapse after autologous stem cell transplantation, and brentuximab vedotin exposure varied. The study isolated CD8+ T cells from thawed PBMCs by magnetic negative selection. This CDR3 is 15 amino acids long. Germline loops: CDR1 MGHRA, CDR2 YSYEKL. V was cut by 0 bases and J by 3 bases, with 12 bases left in between. This specimen comes from a study of PD-1 blockade in classical Hodgkin lymphoma.

The sample in question was CD8+ T cells from blood, obtained before the fourth cycle of nivolumab. The clonotype comes from a human donor with classical Hodgkin lymphoma. The donor label of this sample is uncertain. This chain connects TRBV4-1 to TRBJ2-7, with D possibly TRBD2 on 5 matching bases. The CDR3 coding sequence is TGCGCCAGCAGCCAAGAAAGCGGCCGGAACTACGAGCAGTACTTC. This encodes CASSQESGRNYEQYF.